These 17 T cell receptor beta chains were all obtained from the same sample, sequenced in a study of response to subunit inactivated influenza vaccine. From the RT-PCR reads, TCRdb called clonotypes with MiXCR, one entry per CDR3 protein. This table has hundreds of thousands of distinct CDR3 sequences, about 12% appearing once. Specimen: PBMCs from blood, collected on the day of vaccination. The receptors here all came from a man aged 50-59 years who received an inactivated influenza vaccine.

This clonotype was seen ten or more times. This chain connects TRBV20-1 to TRBJ2-1, with 8 bases aligning to TRBD2. The J segment lost 2 bases and the V segment lost 6 bases, leaving 6 bases of the junction unmatched. The CDR3 totals 14 residues. Germline values: CDR1 DFQATT, CDR2 SNEGSKA (reference sequence). The CDR3 DNA follows: TGCAGTGCCAAGAAGGGACTAGCCTACAATGAGCAGTTCTTC. Translating it yields CSAKKGLAYNEQFF.

The chain couples TRBV10-3 to TRBJ2-1; 8 bases fit TRBD2. The CDR3 consists of 15 residues. Germline V gives CDR1 ENHRY, CDR2 SYGVKD. V trimming: 3 bases; J trimming: 8 bases; junction bases outside the gene matches: 9. Here the CDR3 reads CAISDGAGVAHEQFF. The CDR3 nucleotides read TGTGCCATCAGTGATGGAGCGGGAGTGGCCCATGAGCAGTTCTTC.

This sequence joins TRBV9 and TRBJ2-1; 7 bases map to TRBD2. Germline lookup yields CDR1 SGDLS and CDR2 YYNGEE. The CDR3 consists of 16 residues. V gave up 0 bases and J gave up 0 bases; unmatched junction bases: 3. The DNA for the CDR3 is TGTGCCAGCAGCGTAGGCGGGAGCCTCTCCTACAATGAGCAGTTCTTC. The encoded protein is CASSVGGSLSYNEQFF.

This clonotype was found a few times. The rearrangement joins TRBV20-1 to TRBJ2-7, with 7 bases aligning to TRBD1. Germline values: CDR1 DFQATT, CDR2 SNEGSKA (reference sequence). There are 14 residues in the CDR3. Losses at the gene ends were 6 bases for V and 3 bases for J; bases not matched to a gene: 11. Here the CDR3 DNA reads TGCAGTGCCAACCCCCGGGACAGCCTCTACGAGCAGTACTTC. Amino acids: CSANPRDSLYEQYF.

This clonotype was recorded a few times. The chain joins TRBV12-3 or TRBV12-4 to TRBJ2-5; TRBD2 is a possible D gene (6 bases). CDR3 length equals 14 residues. Trimming took off 6 bases at V and 5 bases at J, with 16 bases between the two ends. DNA of the CDR3: TGTGCCAGCAGCACGGGACTGCCGAAGGAGACCCAGTACTTC. It yields the protein CASSTGLPKETQYF.

The chain is built from TRBV18 and TRBJ2-6; possibly TRBD1 for D (5 bases). Trimming removed 3 bases at V and 2 bases at J, with 14 bases between. Looked up from germline, CDR1 is KGHSH and CDR2 is LQKENI. CDR3 size: 17 residues. The CDR3 is CASSPRFGRAGANVLTF. In DNA form, the CDR3 reads TGTGCCAGCTCACCCCGTTTCGGCAGGGCTGGGGCCAACGTCCTGACTTTC.

The chain employs TRBV20-1 and TRBJ1-2; D possibly corresponds to TRBD1 (6 bases). The V gene's germline CDR1 is DFQATT and CDR2 SNEGSKA (reference sequence). The CDR3 spans 12 residues. Trimming removed 2 bases from V and 12 bases from J, with 16 bases in between. The CDR3 protein is CSARSRGGSHTF. In DNA, the CDR3 is TGCAGTGCTAGATCCAGGGGTGGCTCGCACACCTTC.

The chain uses TRBV29-1 and TRBJ2-5, with 7 bases lining up with TRBD1. CDR3 size: 14 residues. J lost 7 bases, V lost 7 bases, and 15 bases had no gene match. CDR1 and CDR2 (germline): SQVTM, ANQGSEA. In DNA form, the CDR3 reads TGCAGCGCTGTAAGGGGGCCAAACCGAGGGACCCAGTACTTC. It yields the protein CSAVRGPNRGTQYF.

This clonotype came up a few times. The chain joins TRBV6-2 or TRBV6-3 to TRBJ2-3, with D unresolved. CDR1 is MNHEY and CDR2 is SVGEGT in the germline V gene. The CDR3 is made up of 20 amino acids. With 0 bases removed from V and 4 bases from J, the gap between germline ends came to 26 bases. The CDR3 loop reads CASSYSALPTTDASPDTQYF. CDR3 nucleotides: TGTGCCAGCAGTTACTCGGCCCTCCCAACCACCGACGCATCGCCAGATACGCAGTATTTT.

This clonotype was counted many times. CDR3 coding DNA: TGCAGTGCTAGTTATAGCGGGGACCAAGAGACCCAGTACTTC. Its protein is CSASYSGDQETQYF. This chain uses TRBV20-1 with TRBJ2-5; 8 bases agree with TRBD2. J was trimmed by 0 bases and V by 3 bases; bases with no gene match: 3. The CDR3 sequence is 14 residues long. Germline V gene lookup returns CDR1 DFQATT and CDR2 SNEGSKA (reference sequence).

This clonotype was detected many times. The chain combines TRBV5-1 with TRBJ2-7, with D maybe TRBD1 (6 bases). The CDR3 length is 12 residues. Per the germline V gene, CDR1 is SGHRS and CDR2 is YFSETQ. Trimming took off 1 base at V and 11 bases at J, with 13 bases between the two ends. The CDR3 is CASSLPDRREYF. The DNA for the CDR3 is TGCGCCAGCAGCTTGCCTGACAGGAGAGAGTACTTC.

The V and J genes are TRBV29-1 and TRBJ2-5, with a possible D match to TRBD2 (5 bases). Germline CDR1 reads SQVTM; CDR2 reads ANQGSEA. The CDR3 spans 15 residues. V was cut by 0 bases and J by 5 bases, with 16 bases left in between. CDR3 residues: CSVEDYGMAWETQYF. Here the CDR3 DNA reads TGCAGCGTTGAAGATTACGGGATGGCCTGGGAGACCCAGTACTTC.

The rearrangement joins TRBV20-1 to TRBJ2-5, with TRBD2 identical over 9 bases. V gave up 3 bases and J gave up 5 bases; unmatched junction bases: 10. The CDR3 has 15 amino acids. Looked up from germline, CDR1 is DFQATT and CDR2 is SNEGSKA (reference sequence). As DNA, the CDR3 is TGCAGTGCTAGTCCTATAGCGGGGGCGGGTGAGACCCAGTACTTC. This codes for CSASPIAGAGETQYF.

The table lists this clonotype with many counts. The gene calls are TRBV7-9 and TRBJ1-2; D not resolved. The V end lost 9 bases, the J end lost 0 bases, and 5 bases lay between the germline ends. This CDR3 is 11 amino acids long. Germline lookup yields CDR1 SEHNR and CDR2 FQNEAQ (reference sequence). The CDR3 coding sequence is TGTGCCAGTCGAGCTAACTATGGCTACACCTTC. Translation: CASRANYGYTF.

The rearrangement joins TRBV11-1 to TRBJ2-2, with TRBD1 matching over 9 bases. J gave up 4 bases and V 3 bases, and 12 bases lay outside the gene matches. Looked up from germline, CDR1 is SGHAT and CDR2 is FQDESV (reference sequence). CDR3 length equals 18 residues. The CDR3 spells CASSFGQGRMIGTGELFF. The CDR3 DNA reads TGTGCCAGCAGCTTCGGACAGGGGAGGATGATAGGCACCGGGGAGCTGTTTTTT.

The chain employs TRBV9 and TRBJ2-1, with D unclear. CDR1 is SGDLS and CDR2 is YYNGEE in the germline V gene. The CDR3 runs 12 residues. V lost 3 bases to trimming and J lost 6 bases, with 7 bases between them. The CDR3 here is CASSGSFNEQFF. The CDR3 DNA sequence: TGTGCCAGCAGCGGCAGCTTCAATGAGCAGTTCTTC.

CDR3 protein: CAISAGGATYNEQFF. The CDR3 DNA sequence: TGTGCCATCAGTGCCGGAGGGGCGACCTACAATGAGCAGTTCTTC. The chain joins TRBV10-3 to TRBJ2-1; tentatively, D is TRBD2 (6 bases). V was trimmed by 4 bases and J by 2 bases, leaving 12 bases between them. This CDR3 has 15 residues. Germline V lookup: CDR1 ENHRY, CDR2 SYGVKD.